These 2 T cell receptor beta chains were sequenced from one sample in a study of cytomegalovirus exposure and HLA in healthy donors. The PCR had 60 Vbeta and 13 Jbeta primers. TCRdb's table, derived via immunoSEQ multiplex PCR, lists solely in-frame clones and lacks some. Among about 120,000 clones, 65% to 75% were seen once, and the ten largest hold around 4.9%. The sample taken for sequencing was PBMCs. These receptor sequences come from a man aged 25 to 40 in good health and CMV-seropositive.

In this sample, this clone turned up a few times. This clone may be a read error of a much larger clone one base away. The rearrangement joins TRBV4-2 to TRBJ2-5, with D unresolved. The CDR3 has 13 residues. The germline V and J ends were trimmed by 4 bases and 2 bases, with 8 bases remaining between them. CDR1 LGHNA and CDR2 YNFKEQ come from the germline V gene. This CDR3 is CASSPRLQETQYF. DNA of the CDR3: TGTGCCAGCAGCCCGAGACTGCAAGAGACCCAGTACTTC.

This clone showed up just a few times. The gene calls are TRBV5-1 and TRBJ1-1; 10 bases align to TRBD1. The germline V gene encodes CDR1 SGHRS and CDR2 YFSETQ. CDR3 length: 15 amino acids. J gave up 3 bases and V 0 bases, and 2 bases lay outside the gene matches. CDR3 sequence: CASSLEDRGHTEAFF. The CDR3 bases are TGCGCCAGCAGCTTGGAAGACAGGGGGCACACTGAAGCTTTCTTT. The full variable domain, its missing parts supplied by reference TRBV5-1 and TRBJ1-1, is KAGVTQTPRYLIKTRGQQVTLSCSPISGHRSVSWYQQTPGQGLQFLFEYFSETQRNKGNFPGRFSGRQFSNSRSEMNVSTLELGDSALYLCASSLEDRGHTEAFFGQGTRLTVV.